These 20 T cell receptor beta chains were all obtained from the same sample, sequenced in a study of CD8 T cells in ankylosing spondylitis. TCRdb redid the calling of the 5' RACE reads with MiXCR, one entry per CDR3 protein. This sample yields about 210,000 distinct CDR3 sequences, of which around 8% are seen a single time; approximately 4.8% belongs to the top ten. The sequenced material came from blood, either unsorted or a sorted T cell fraction (not recorded which). Receptors were obtained from a female donor with ankylosing spondylitis or in good health (not recorded which).

This clonotype was detected many times. The chain links TRBV6-1 to TRBJ1-5; the D gene is possibly TRBD1 (5 bases). Trimming took 7 bases from V and 5 from J, leaving 15 bases between them. The CDR3 runs to 14 residues. CDR1 is MNHNS, CDR2 SASEGT, per germline. The CDR3 nucleotides are TGTGCCAGCAACACGCTGGGGCGAGATCAGCCCCAGCATTTT. Its translation: CASNTLGRDQPQHF.

The chain employs TRBV19 and TRBJ1-5; 8 positions agree with TRBD1. V shed 5 bases, J shed 3 bases, and the junction held 3 bases outside the gene matches. CDR1 is LNHDA and CDR2 is SQIVND in the germline V gene (reference sequence). The CDR3 spans 14 residues. CDR3: CASSWTGFNQPQHF. DNA for the CDR3: TGTGCCAGTAGTTGGACAGGGTTCAATCAGCCCCAGCATTTT. Based on the CDR3 plus reference TRBV19 and TRBJ1-5, the full variable domain is DGGITQSPKYLFRKEGQNVTLSCEQNLNHDAMYWYRQDPGQGLRLIYYSQIVNDFQKGDIAEGYSVSREKKESFPLTVTSAQKNPTAFYLCASSWTGFNQPQHFGDGTRLSIL.

This clonotype came up a few times. The chain has TRBV12-3 or TRBV12-4 and TRBJ1-1, with a tentative D call TRBD1 (6 bases). The CDR3 has 12 amino acids. The germline V and J ends were trimmed by 7 bases and 7 bases, with 13 bases remaining between them. CDR3 bases: TGTGCCAGCACCCTCAAGGGGGTTGAAGCTTTCTTT. As protein: CASTLKGVEAFF.

This clonotype showed up just a few times. CDR3 DNA: TGTGCCAGCAGCTTTCTAGTCCCCACCGGGGAGACCCAGTACTTC. It is translated as CASSFLVPTGETQYF. The chain links TRBV5-6 to TRBJ2-5, with D unresolved. Germline V gives CDR1 SGHDT, CDR2 YYEEEE. CDR3 size: 15 residues. V was shortened by 2 bases and J by 5 bases, with 16 bases between the two germline ends.

This clonotype has at least ten counts. The CDR3 bases are TGCGCCAGCAGCTTGATGAGGGAGGGGGCAGATACGCAGTATTTT. It yields the protein CASSLMREGADTQYF. The V call is TRBV5-1, the J call TRBJ2-3, with D perhaps matching TRBD2 (7 bases). Germline V CDR1 and CDR2: SGHRS, YFSETQ. Trimming shortened V by 1 base and J by 4 bases, and 13 bases separated the two germline ends. CDR3 length equals 15 residues.

This clonotype has more than one count but fewer than ten. Since a much larger clone is just one base distant, this may be a read error. The chain joins TRBV20-1 to TRBJ2-3; TRBD2 might be the D (7 bases). In germline, CDR1 is DFQATT, CDR2 SNEGSKA (reference sequence). This CDR3 spans 17 amino acids. The CDR3 protein is CCAQSGSLGGRTDTQYF. CDR3 in DNA: TGCTGTGCTCAAAGCGGGTCCCTGGGGGGGCGCACAGATACGCAGTATTTT.

This clonotype occurred many times. V and J are TRBV15 and TRBJ1-2; D call uncertain. Trimming shortened V by 0 bases and J by 6 bases, and 11 bases separated the two germline ends. This CDR3 comprises 14 residues. Germline-derived CDR1 and CDR2 are LNHNV and YYDKDF (reference sequence). Written as DNA, the CDR3 is TGTGCCACCAGCAGAGATTCTGGCGCGGATGGCTACACCTTC. It encodes CATSRDSGADGYTF.

This clonotype was seen repeatedly, ten times or more. The chain carries TRBV29-1 and TRBJ1-3; TRBD1 matches 10 bases. This CDR3 contains 15 residues. In germline, CDR1 is SQVTM, CDR2 ANQGSEA. V was pared by 4 bases and J by 2 bases, with 5 bases of the junction left unmatched. CDR3 residues: CSVVGGTGAGNTIYF. DNA for the CDR3: TGCAGCGTTGTGGGGGGGACAGGGGCTGGAAACACCATATATTTT.

The table lists this clonotype with many counts. The chain employs TRBV5-1 and TRBJ2-2; 9 nucleotides align to TRBD1. Germline CDR1 SGHRS, CDR2 YFSETQ. After removal of 2 bases from V and 3 bases from J, the junction contained 5 bases not matched to a gene. This CDR3 region has 16 residues. CDR3 region: CASSFPGQGDTGELFF. DNA for the CDR3: TGCGCCAGCAGCTTCCCGGGACAGGGCGACACCGGGGAGCTGTTTTTT.

Of note for this clonotype: This may come from a read error, since a much larger clone is one base off. DNA for the CDR3: TGTGCCAGCAGCTCCCTTTTAGCGGGAAAAAGAAACAATGAGCGGTTCTTC. Residues: CASSSLLAGKRNNERFF. This chain links TRBV6-2 or TRBV6-3 with TRBJ2-1, with TRBD2 matching over 8 bases. The CDR3 extends over 17 amino acids. Germline V gene lookup returns CDR1 MNHEY and CDR2 SVGEGT.

This chain connects TRBV12-3 or TRBV12-4 to TRBJ2-7; D remains unclear. Trimming removed 3 bases at V and 4 bases at J, with 19 bases between. This CDR3 spans 16 amino acids. CDR3 residues: CASSLPAIEFSYEQYF. The DNA for the CDR3 is TGTGCCAGCAGTTTGCCCGCAATCGAGTTCTCTTACGAGCAGTACTTC.

Remarks on this clonotype: A single base separates this from a much larger clone, so it may be a read error. The chain carries TRBV4-3 and TRBJ2-1, with 8 positions matching TRBD2. The V gene's germline CDR1 is LGHNA and CDR2 YSLEER. The V segment lost 1 base and the J segment 12 bases; nucleotides outside the gene matches: 8. The CDR3 has 14 amino acids. CDR3 protein: CASSQGPGGRTQFF. CDR3 DNA: TGCGCCAGCAGCCAAGGTCCGGGGGGGCGGACGCAGTTCTTC.

Many counts were recorded for this clonotype. The rearrangement links TRBV20-1 to TRBJ2-7; D possibly corresponds to TRBD2 (6 bases). The CDR3 consists of 16 residues. The V gene's germline CDR1 is DFQATT and CDR2 SNEGSKA (reference sequence). V shed 1 base and J shed 3 bases, with 19 bases lying between them. The CDR3 sequence: CSARAGYRAGYYEQYF. CDR3 coding DNA: TGCAGTGCTAGAGCTGGGTACCGAGCGGGTTACTACGAGCAGTACTTC.

This clonotype has a count of ten or more. The chain links TRBV6-2 or TRBV6-3 to TRBJ1-2, with D perhaps matching TRBD1 (6 bases). V gave up 5 bases and J gave up 3 bases, with 19 bases separating them. The V gene's germline CDR1 is MNHEY and CDR2 SVGEGT. The length of the CDR3 is 16 residues. The CDR3 DNA sequence: TGTGCCAGCAGTGAGACAGGTCTTGGTCGGGACTATGGCTACACCTTC. Encoded protein: CASSETGLGRDYGYTF.

This clonotype was recorded many times. CDR3 nucleotides: TGTGCCAGCAGCCTGGACGCAGAGCAGTTCTTC. It is translated as CASSLDAEQFF. The chain joins TRBV12-3 or TRBV12-4 to TRBJ2-1; no clear D gene. Trimming stripped 6 bases from V and 10 bases from J, with 10 bases between. CDR3 size: 11 residues.

Remarks on this clonotype: A junction boundary mismatches the germline segment, possibly from a read error. The chain joins TRBV5-1 to TRBJ2-7, with 10 bases fitting TRBD1. The CDR3 contains 15 residues. CDR1 is SGHRS, CDR2 YFSETQ, per germline. The CDR3, as DNA: TGCGCCAGCAACTTGGGGGGGACAGGGGACAACGAGCAGTACTTC. Amino acids: CASNLGGTGDNEQYF.

This clonotype showed up many times. The chain has TRBV7-2 and TRBJ2-4, with 9 bases lining up with TRBD2. CDR1 and CDR2 (germline): SGHTA, FQGNSA. The CDR3 totals 17 residues. V dropped 3 bases and J dropped 2; count of bases not matched to a gene: 8. CDR3 in amino acids: CASSFFQAGGPKNIQYF. CDR3 nucleotide sequence: TGTGCCAGCAGCTTCTTCCAGGCGGGAGGGCCCAAAAACATTCAGTACTTC. Filled out from reference TRBV7-2 and TRBJ2-4, the complete variable domain reads GAGVSQSPSNKVTEKGKDVELRCDPISGHTALYWYRQSLGQGLEFLIYFQGNSAPDKSGLPSDRFSAERTGGSVSTLTIQRTQQEDSAVYLCASSFFQAGGPKNIQYFGAGTRLSVL.

This clonotype was counted ten times or more. This sequence joins TRBV5-1 and TRBJ2-7; D gene ambiguous. There are 13 residues in the CDR3. CDR1 and CDR2 from the germline V gene are SGHRS and YFSETQ. V was clipped by 2 bases and J by 0 bases, with 6 bases between them. CDR3 nucleotides: TGCGCCAGCAGCTTCACCTACTCCTACGAGCAGTACTTC. Translated: CASSFTYSYEQYF.

The chain carries TRBV27 and TRBJ2-1, with 9 bases lining up with TRBD2. The CDR3 contains 13 residues. V was pared by 7 bases and J by 7 bases, with 5 bases of the junction left unmatched. Germline loops: CDR1 MNHEY, CDR2 SMNVEV (reference sequence). The CDR3: CASTHSGSNEQFF. In nucleotides, the CDR3 is TGTGCCAGCACCCATAGCGGGAGTAATGAGCAGTTCTTC.

This clonotype was counted many times. The chain carries TRBV20-1 and TRBJ2-7, with D unresolved. Germline CDR1 DFQATT, CDR2 SNEGSKA (reference sequence). The CDR3 is 12 amino acids. Trimming shortened V by 0 bases and J by 2 bases, and 5 bases separated the two germline ends. The CDR3 region has the DNA TGCAGTGCTAGAGATGGTCCCTACGAGCAGTACTTC. Translated, it gives CSARDGPYEQYF.